This entry is about one TCR beta chain. Its target is not known. This sample is part of a study of T cells after yellow fever vaccination. Study-wide background: The fractions with low cell numbers were processed using SMART-Seq v4 Ultra Low Input. The study's findings and limits: Abundant clonotypes from the bulk population could have been carried over as contaminants into FACS-sorted repertoires. The booster saw the reappearance of most primary-vaccination clones (approximately 97% CD4, less than 90% CD8).

They built TCR cDNA with 5'RACE template switching, a step that put in a universal primer site and UMIs. TCRdb re-analysed the 5' RACE reads in MiXCR, keeping a single row per CDR3 protein. This sample carries under 150,000 distinct CDR3 sequences, around 15% of them seen once, and the ten largest clones take 43%. V was clipped by 0 bases and J by 0 bases, with 8 bases between them. Germline V gene data show CDR1 as LGHNA and CDR2 as YSLEER. This CDR3 spans 15 amino acids. The clonotype was recovered from a man between 18 and 35 years old who received the YFV17D yellow fever vaccine. Sequences were derived from CD8+ T cells sorted from PBMCs, sampled 5 days after the yellow fever booster vaccination. V is TRBV4-3 and J is TRBJ2-5; D possibly corresponds to TRBD1 (6 bases). CDR3 nucleotides: TGCGCCAGCAGCCAAGAAGGGGGTCACCAAGAGACCCAGTACTTC. As protein: CASSQEGGHQETQYF.